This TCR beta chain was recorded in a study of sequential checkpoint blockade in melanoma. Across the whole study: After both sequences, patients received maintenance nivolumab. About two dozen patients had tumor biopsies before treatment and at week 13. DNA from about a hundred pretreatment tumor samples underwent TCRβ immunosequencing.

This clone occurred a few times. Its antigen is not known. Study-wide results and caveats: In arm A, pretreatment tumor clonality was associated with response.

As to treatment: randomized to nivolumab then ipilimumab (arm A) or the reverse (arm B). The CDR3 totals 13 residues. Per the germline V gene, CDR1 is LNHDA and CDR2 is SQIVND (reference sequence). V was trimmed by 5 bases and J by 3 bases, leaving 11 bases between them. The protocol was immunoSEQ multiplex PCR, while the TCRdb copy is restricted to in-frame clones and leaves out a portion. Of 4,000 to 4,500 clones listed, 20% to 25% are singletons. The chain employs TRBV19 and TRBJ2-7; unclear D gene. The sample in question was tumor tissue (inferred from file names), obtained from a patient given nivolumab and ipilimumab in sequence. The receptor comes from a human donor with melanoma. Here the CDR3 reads CASSPRNVYEQYF. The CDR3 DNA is TGTGCCAGTAGTCCCCGGAACGTCTACGAGCAGTACTTC.